Each of the 20 T cell receptor beta chains below was sequenced from the same sample in a study of graft-versus-host responses after intestinal transplantation. Libraries were prepared by immunoSEQ multiplex PCR; TCRdb keeps only in-frame clonotypes and omits some of them. Found here are more than 65,000 clones, around 91% of them singletons; the top ten hold roughly 1.3%. For these TCRs, the target antigens are not known. The input for sequencing was unstimulated CD8+ T cells sorted from spleen or lymph node cells, taken before intestinal transplant. The receptors here all came from a human donor who received an intestinal transplant.

The rearrangement joins TRBV27 to TRBJ2-7; 8 positions agree with TRBD2. V lost 6 bases and J lost 0; bases outside the gene matches: 4. CDR3 size: 14 residues. CDR1 and CDR2 (germline): MNHEY, SMNVEV (reference sequence). Here the CDR3 reads CASSERGSSYEQYF. In DNA form, the CDR3 reads TGTGCCAGCAGCGAGCGGGGGAGCTCCTACGAGCAGTACTTC.

The chain couples TRBV27 to TRBJ1-6, with a weak D call TRBD1 (6 bases). Trimming took off 5 bases at V and 9 bases at J, with 14 bases between the two ends. The CDR3 extends over 14 amino acids. CDR1 is MNHEY and CDR2 is SMNVEV in the germline V gene (reference sequence). As DNA, the CDR3 is TGTGCCAGCAGTAAACCGGGACATACTTCACCCCTCCACTTT. This sequence encodes CASSKPGHTSPLHF.

The rearrangement joins TRBV6-5 to TRBJ1-4, with a tentative D call TRBD1 (6 bases). CDR1 MNHEY and CDR2 SVGAGI come from the germline V gene. The CDR3 length is 14 residues. Trimming took off 2 bases at V and 10 bases at J, with 14 bases between the two ends. In DNA, the CDR3 is TGTGCCAGCAGTTACGTGGGGGCGCCGGGAAAACTGTTTTTT. This codes for CASSYVGAPGKLFF.

The rearrangement joins TRBV13 to TRBJ1-2, with TRBD1 identical over 9 bases. Germline CDR1 reads PRHDT; CDR2 reads FYEKMQ (reference sequence). Losses at the gene ends were 7 bases for V and 4 bases for J; bases not matched to a gene: 4. This CDR3 contains 13 residues. The CDR3 DNA reads as TGTGCCAGCACCCCGGACAGGGGCTATGGCTACACCTTC. It specifies CASTPDRGYGYTF.

V and J are TRBV5-8 and TRBJ2-7, with 7 bases lining up with TRBD2. The CDR3 is made up of 13 amino acids. With V trimmed by 1 base and J by 5 bases, 3 bases remained unmatched. The germline V gene encodes CDR1 SGHTS and CDR2 YDEGEE. In DNA form, the CDR3 reads TGTGCCAGCAGCTTGCGGGGGGAGAACGAGCAGTACTTC. Amino acids: CASSLRGENEQYF.

The chain uses TRBV10-3 and TRBJ2-1; TRBD2 matches at 9 bases. The CDR3 is 14 residues long. V was pared by 6 bases and J by 2 bases, with 2 bases of the junction left unmatched. Germline loops: CDR1 ENHRY, CDR2 SYGVKD. The CDR3 is CAIRGLAAYNEQFF. As DNA, the CDR3 is TGTGCCATCAGGGGACTAGCCGCCTACAATGAGCAGTTCTTC.

The rearrangement uses TRBV2 and TRBJ2-3, with unresolved D. The CDR3 spans 13 residues. Deletions cut 8 bases from V and 2 bases from J, with 11 bases between. Germline loops: CDR1 SNHLY, CDR2 FYNNEI. The CDR3 sequence: CASPSSPTDTQYF. The CDR3 nucleotides are TGTGCCAGCCCGAGTAGCCCCACAGATACGCAGTATTTT.

This chain joins TRBV27 and TRBJ2-2, with 8 bases matching TRBD2. V was pared by 0 bases and J by 6 bases, with 6 bases of the junction left unmatched. This CDR3 is 16 amino acids long. Per germline, CDR1 MNHEY and CDR2 SMNVEV (reference sequence). The CDR3 DNA sequence: TGTGCCAGCAGTTTATCGGCGGGGGGAGGGGCCGGGGAGCTGTTTTTT. It codes for CASSLSAGGGAGELFF.

The chain joins TRBV27 to TRBJ1-4, with TRBD1 as a possible D gene (5 bases). In germline, CDR1 is MNHEY, CDR2 SMNVEV (reference sequence). The CDR3 totals 14 residues. With 4 bases removed from V and 4 bases from J, the gap between germline ends came to 10 bases. The CDR3 DNA sequence: TGTGCCAGCAGTTCGTGGGGCGTTAATGAAAAACTGTTTTTT. Translating it yields CASSSWGVNEKLFF.

The chain couples TRBV9 to TRBJ1-2; 8 bases match TRBD1. V trimming: 6 bases; J trimming: 5 bases; junction bases outside the gene matches: 6. CDR1 is SGDLS, CDR2 YYNGEE, per germline. The CDR3 is 13 amino acids. The CDR3 coding sequence is TGTGCCAGCACCGGACAGGGAGGATATGGCTACACCTTC. It codes for CASTGQGGYGYTF.

The V gene is TRBV7-3, the J gene TRBJ2-1; possible D gene TRBD2, 7 bases. The CDR3 is 13 amino acids. Trimming shortened V by 7 bases and J by 5 bases, and 12 bases separated the two germline ends. The germline V gene has CDR1 SGHTA and CDR2 FQGTGA. CDR3: CASNKGGDNEQFF. CDR3 in DNA: TGTGCCAGCAACAAGGGGGGGGACAATGAGCAGTTCTTC.

This chain uses TRBV10-3 with TRBJ2-1; D remains ambiguous. Germline CDR1 reads ENHRY; CDR2 reads SYGVKD. This CDR3 has 14 amino acids. V lost 5 bases and J lost 0, with 8 bases in between. The CDR3 coding sequence is TGTGCCATCAGTAGCGTAAGCTCCTACAATGAGCAGTTCTTC. Protein sequence: CAISSVSSYNEQFF.

The chain combines TRBV4-1 with TRBJ2-3, with D uncertain. The length of the CDR3 is 12 residues. The germline gives CDR1 MGHRA, CDR2 YSYEKL. The ends were cut back, 2 bases at V and 2 bases at J, with 2 bases in the middle. The DNA of the CDR3 is TGCGCCAGCAGCCAACACACAGATACGCAGTATTTT. Amino acids: CASSQHTDTQYF.

The chain carries TRBV7-2 and TRBJ2-7; TRBD1 aligns across 7 bases. Trimming removed 0 bases from V and 0 bases from J; junction bases left unmatched: 5. Germline CDR1 reads SGHTA; CDR2 reads FQGNSA. CDR3 size: 16 residues. As DNA, the CDR3 is TGTGCCAGCAGCTTAGCGACAGGGTGGGGCTCCTACGAGCAGTACTTC. This translates into CASSLATGWGSYEQYF.

This clone was detected only once. The chain links TRBV25-1 to TRBJ2-3; D gene ambiguous. The CDR3 runs to 13 residues. Trimming took off 3 bases at V and 1 base at J, with 5 bases between the two ends. CDR1 MGHDK and CDR2 SYGVNS come from the germline V gene. The CDR3: CASSDLGTDTQYF. CDR3 nucleotide sequence: TGTGCCAGCAGTGACCTCGGCACAGATACGCAGTATTTT.

CDR3 in DNA: TGTGCCAGCAGCTTGGCGACAGATACGCAGTATTTT. As protein: CASSLATDTQYF. The chain joins TRBV5-4 to TRBJ2-3; the D is unclear. The length of the CDR3 is 12 residues. Deletions cut 0 bases from V and 3 bases from J, with 2 bases between. The germline V gene has CDR1 SGHNT and CDR2 YYREEE (reference sequence).

This chain's CDR3 is CASSYGLAGPGELFF. The CDR3 region has the DNA TGCGCCAGCAGCTATGGACTAGCGGGACCCGGGGAGCTGTTTTTT. The chain is built from TRBV5-1 and TRBJ2-2; 12 bases map to TRBD2. The J segment lost 6 bases and the V segment lost 3 bases, leaving 3 bases of the junction unmatched. The CDR3 loop spans 15 amino acids. CDR1 and CDR2 from the germline V gene are SGHRS and YFSETQ.

The chain uses TRBV9 and TRBJ2-5, with D tentatively TRBD1 (6 bases). V lost 3 bases and J lost 7, with 13 bases in between. The CDR3 consists of 13 residues. Germline V gives CDR1 SGDLS, CDR2 YYNGEE. CDR3 sequence (DNA): TGTGCCAGCAGCGCCGAGGGGGACGGGACCCAGTACTTC. It codes for CASSAEGDGTQYF.

The gene calls are TRBV6-1 and TRBJ1-3; D not resolved. Trimming pared 8 bases from V and 3 bases from J, leaving 5 bases between. CDR1 MNHNS and CDR2 SASEGT come from the germline V gene. The CDR3 is 11 residues long. The CDR3 region is CASAVGNTIYF. CDR3 nucleotides: TGTGCCAGCGCAGTTGGAAACACCATATATTTT.

The chain uses TRBV5-6 and TRBJ1-1; a weak D match, TRBD1 (6 bases). The CDR3 is made up of 13 amino acids. Germline V gene sequence: CDR1 SGHDT, CDR2 YYEEEE. V was trimmed by 4 bases and J by 7 bases, leaving 14 bases between them. CDR3 DNA: TGTGCCAGCAGCCTCGCCACAGGGCTTGAAGCTTTCTTT. Its protein product is CASSLATGLEAFF.